This is a list of T cell receptor beta chains from one sample in a study of OX40 agonist ivuxolimab in advanced cancers. The protocol was immunoSEQ multiplex PCR, while the TCRdb copy is restricted to in-frame clones and leaves out a portion. The data contain around 44,000 clones, about 86% of them singletons. The specimen comprised CD4+ or CD8+ T cells sorted from blood, sampled in a trial of the OX40 agonist ivuxolimab. Source of these receptors: an adult with an advanced solid tumor such as melanoma, head and neck, liver or kidney cancer. Both conserved end residues are part of each CDR3. D genes are given only for firm matches. Only part of the rows carry a size: once, few, many, or a class if the clone is expanded.

v_gene,abundance,j_gene,d_gene,CDR3nt,CDR3aa
TRBV28,once,TRBJ1-1,TRBD1,TGTGCCAGCAGTCCCGGACAGGGGACTGAAGCTTTCTTT,CASSPGQGTEAFF
TRBV5-1,-,TRBJ2-7,TRBD2,TGCGCCAGCAGCTTAACCGGGGGGTACTACGAGCAGTACTTC,CASSLTGGYYEQYF
TRBV6-1,-,TRBJ1-1,-,TGTGCCAGCAGTGTCGGACAGAACTTGAACACTGAAGCTTTCTTT,CASSVGQNLNTEAFF
TRBV4-2,-,TRBJ1-1,-,TGTGCCAGCAGCCAAGAATTGGAACGACAGAACACTGAAGCTTTCTTT,CASSQELERQNTEAFF
TRBV19,few,TRBJ2-4,-,TGTGCCAGTAGTGAGGTCCCCGGCGAAGTAGCCAAAAACATTCAGTACTTC,CASSEVPGEVAKNIQYF
TRBV19,-,TRBJ2-5,-,TGTGCCACCGCAACTGGATCCTACTTGGAGACCCAGTACTTC,CATATGSYLETQYF
TRBV30,-,TRBJ2-7,-,TGTGCCTGGGACAACGCCTACGAGCAGTACTTC,CAWDNAYEQYF
TRBV27,once,TRBJ2-2,-,TGTGCCAGCATGGGAGCGAGGACCGGGGAGCTGTTTTTT,CASMGARTGELFF
TRBV5-6,-,TRBJ1-3,TRBD1,TGTGCCAGCAGCTCGGGACAGGGCTCTGGAAACACCATATATTTT,CASSSGQGSGNTIYF
TRBV28,few,TRBJ1-4,TRBD1,TGTGCCAGCAGTCCCGGGACAGGGTATGAAAAACTGTTTTTT,CASSPGTGYEKLFF
TRBV6-1,-,TRBJ1-5,-,TGTGCCAGCAGTGAAGCGCTGAAGGGTCAGCCCCAGCATTTT,CASSEALKGQPQHF
TRBV28,once,TRBJ2-7,-,TGTGCCAGCAGTCTCGGCGGAGGGCTCGAGCAGTACTTC,CASSLGGGLEQYF
TRBV5-1,-,TRBJ1-2,-,TGCGCCAGCAGCTTGGCCGGAGGGTCGCGCGACTATGGCTACACCTTC,CASSLAGGSRDYGYTF
TRBV25-1,-,TRBJ2-2,-,TGTGCCAGCAGTGCCCCCGGGGGGCGCACCGGGGAGCTGTTTTTT,CASSAPGGRTGELFF
TRBV19,-,TRBJ1-1,TRBD1,TGTGCCAGTAGTATGATCCCGGGACAGACAAACACTGAAGCTTTCTTT,CASSMIPGQTNTEAFF
TRBV6-1,-,TRBJ1-1,TRBD1,TGTGCCAGCAGTTCTCGACAGGGGCCTAACACTGAAGCTTTCTTT,CASSSRQGPNTEAFF
TRBV9,-,TRBJ2-2,-,TGTGCCAGCAGCCTCAACCAGAACACCGGGGAGCTGTTTTTT,CASSLNQNTGELFF
TRBV5-1,-,TRBJ2-2,-,TGCGCCAGCAGCTACAAGACAAACACCGGGGAGCTGTTTTTT,CASSYKTNTGELFF